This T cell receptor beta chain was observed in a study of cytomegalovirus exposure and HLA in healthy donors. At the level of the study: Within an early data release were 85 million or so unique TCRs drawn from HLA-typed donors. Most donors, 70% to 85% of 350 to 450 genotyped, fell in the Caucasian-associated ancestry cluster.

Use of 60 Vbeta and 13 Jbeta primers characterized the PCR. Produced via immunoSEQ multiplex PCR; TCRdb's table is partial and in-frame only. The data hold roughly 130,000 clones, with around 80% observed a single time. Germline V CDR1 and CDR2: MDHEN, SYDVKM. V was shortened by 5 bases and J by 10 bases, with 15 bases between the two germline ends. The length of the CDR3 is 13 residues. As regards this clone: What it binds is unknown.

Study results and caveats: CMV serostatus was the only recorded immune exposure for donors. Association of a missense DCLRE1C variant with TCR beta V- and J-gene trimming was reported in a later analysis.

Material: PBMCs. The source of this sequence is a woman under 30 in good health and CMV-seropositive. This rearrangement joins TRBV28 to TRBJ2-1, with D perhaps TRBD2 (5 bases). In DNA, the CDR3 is TGTGCCAGCAGTACGGACTGGAACCGAGAGCAGTTCTTC. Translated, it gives CASSTDWNREQFF.